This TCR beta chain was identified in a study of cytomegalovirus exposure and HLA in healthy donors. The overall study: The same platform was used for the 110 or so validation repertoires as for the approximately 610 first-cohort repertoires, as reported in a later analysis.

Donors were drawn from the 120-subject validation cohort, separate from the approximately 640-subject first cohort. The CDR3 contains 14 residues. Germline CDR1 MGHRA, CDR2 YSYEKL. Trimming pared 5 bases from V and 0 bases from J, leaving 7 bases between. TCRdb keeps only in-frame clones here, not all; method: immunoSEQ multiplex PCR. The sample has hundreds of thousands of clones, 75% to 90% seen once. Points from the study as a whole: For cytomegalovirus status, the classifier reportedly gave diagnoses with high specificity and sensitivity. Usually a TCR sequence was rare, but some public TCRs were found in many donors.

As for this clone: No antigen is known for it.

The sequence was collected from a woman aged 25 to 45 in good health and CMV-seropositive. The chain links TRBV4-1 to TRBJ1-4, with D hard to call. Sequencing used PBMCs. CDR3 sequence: CASSEVTTNEKLFF. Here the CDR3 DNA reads TGCGCCAGCAGCGAGGTTACAACTAATGAAAAACTGTTTTTT.